The source of this T cell receptor (beta chain) is a study of blood T cell repertoires in COVID-19. Grouping used clinical history reported by participants in a survey and questionnaire. Two negative PCRs, clearance, or symptom resolution characterized the recovered Cohort 3 donors. V lost 10 bases and J 5 bases, leaving 15 bases between the germline ends. Germline CDR1 and CDR2: MDHEN and SYDVKM. The CDR3 sequence is 13 residues long. Original handling: For nucleated cells, counts were estimated from reference gene primer amplification. Profiling relied on immunoSEQ multiplex PCR, and the TCRdb table lists in-frame clones only, not all of them. V and J calls and clone size are copied from that table; D and trimming were computed from the DNA. This table has over 250,000 clones, approximately 89% appearing once.

The specimen sequenced was PBMCs or T cells enriched from blood (not recorded which). The V call is TRBV28, the J call TRBJ2-1; the D gene is possibly TRBD2 (5 bases). The TCR sequence derives from a young woman who had recovered from COVID-19. The CDR3 DNA sequence: TGTGCCACCTCATCCACTAGAGACAATGAGCAGTTCTTC. This sequence encodes CATSSTRDNEQFF.